Listed here is a single T cell receptor (beta chain). Authors' methods: Reference gene primer amplification gave estimated nucleated cell counts. Using immunoSEQ multiplex PCR, the repertoire was profiled, and TCRdb retains in-frame clones only, with some absent. V and J calls and clone size are given by that table; D and trimming were obtained from the DNA. The profile shows roughly 15,000 clones, roughly 89% of them singletons. This entry comes from a study of blood T cell repertoires in COVID-19. Background on the study: PBMCs, B-cell-depleted T cells, or T cells were the source of the cDNA or gDNA that made up the material.

Germline V gene lookup returns CDR1 SGHTA and CDR2 FQGNSA. The J segment lost 0 bases and the V segment lost 1 base, leaving 2 bases of the junction unmatched. This CDR3 is built from 16 residues. V and J are TRBV7-2 and TRBJ2-3; the match to TRBD2 covers 9 bases. The sequence was obtained from a man aged 50-60 years with active COVID-19. What was sequenced was peripheral blood. In DNA, the CDR3 is TGTGCCAGCAGCTTAGGAGGACTAGCGAGCACAGATACGCAGTATTTT. Amino acid sequence: CASSLGGLASTDTQYF.